A single sample is the source of the 19 T cell receptor beta chains below, sequenced in a study of blood T cell repertoires in COVID-19. Clones were sequenced by immunoSEQ multiplex PCR, and TCRdb holds only the in-frame ones, with some missing. This sample carries approximately 150,000 clones, under 90% of them seen once, and the ten largest clones take approximately 2%. Sequencing used peripheral blood. These TCRs come from a woman aged 80 or over with acute or convalescent COVID-19.

V gene TRBV12-3 or TRBV12-4 combines with J gene TRBJ1-2; 7 bases line up with TRBD1. The CDR3 loop spans 11 amino acids. The V and J ends lost 6 bases and 12 bases, in that order; junction bases with no gene match: 7. The CDR3 region has the DNA TGTGCCAGCAGACGCGACAGGGATCACACCTTC. This encodes CASRRDRDHTF.

The V call is TRBV7-2, the J call TRBJ2-3, with 8 bases aligning to TRBD2. The V segment lost 5 bases and the J segment 2 bases; nucleotides outside the gene matches: 6. The length of the CDR3 is 15 residues. Germline V gene sequence: CDR1 SGHTA, CDR2 FQGNSA. CDR3 in DNA: TGTGCCAGCAGCCCGCGGGGGGCCCCCACAGATACGCAGTATTTT. Its translation: CASSPRGAPTDTQYF.

The CDR3 region is CASRYRVGNQPQHF. CDR3 DNA sequence: TGTGCCAGCAGGTACAGGGTCGGCAATCAGCCCCAGCATTTT. The chain employs TRBV28 and TRBJ1-5; D is perhaps TRBD1 (6 bases). The CDR3 loop spans 14 amino acids. The germline gives CDR1 MDHEN, CDR2 SYDVKM. V was cut by 6 bases and J by 2 bases, with 11 bases left in between.

This chain connects TRBV7-2 to TRBJ1-6, with no clear D. The CDR3 loop spans 15 amino acids. Germline V gene lookup returns CDR1 SGHTA and CDR2 FQGNSA. Trimming took off 0 bases at V and 9 bases at J, with 12 bases between the two ends. CDR3 region: CASSLASGATSPLHF. CDR3 in DNA: TGTGCCAGCAGCTTAGCCTCAGGCGCCACTTCACCCCTCCACTTT.

The chain recombines TRBV5-4 with TRBJ1-4; D is ambiguous. The germline CDR1 and CDR2 sequences are SGHNT and YYREEE (reference sequence). This CDR3 region has 13 residues. The V gene lost 3 bases and the J gene lost 5 bases, with 8 bases spanning the gap. In DNA form, the CDR3 reads TGTGCCAGCAGCTCCCGGTTAAATGAAAAACTGTTTTTT. Translated: CASSSRLNEKLFF. Full variable domain (missing parts from reference TRBV5-4 and TRBJ1-4): ETGVTQSPTHLIKTRGQQVTLRCSSQSGHNTVSWYQQALGQGPQFIFQYYREEENGRGNFPPRFSGLQFPNYSSELNVNALELDDSALYLCASSSRLNEKLFFGSGTQLSVL.

The chain joins TRBV19 to TRBJ1-1; D is ambiguous. V was pared by 1 base and J by 0 bases, with 6 bases between. This CDR3 is 14 amino acids long. Germline values: CDR1 LNHDA, CDR2 SQIVND (reference sequence). The CDR3 loop reads CASSIGSLNTEAFF. CDR3 nucleotide sequence: TGTGCCAGTAGTATAGGTTCTTTGAACACTGAAGCTTTCTTT.

The chain is built from TRBV19 and TRBJ1-2; D is ambiguous. The CDR3 loop spans 13 amino acids. The V and J ends lost 4 bases and 7 bases respectively, with 13 bases between them. CDR1 LNHDA and CDR2 SQIVND come from the germline V gene (reference sequence). CDR3 sequence reads: CASSTLPIGGYTF. The CDR3 bases are TGTGCCAGTAGTACACTACCGATTGGTGGCTACACCTTC.

The rearrangement uses TRBV4-3 and TRBJ2-1; 7 nucleotides match TRBD1. Trimming at V came to 4 bases and at J to 8 bases, leaving 11 bases not matched to a gene. This CDR3 region has 15 residues. Germline V gene data show CDR1 as LGHNA and CDR2 as YSLEER. CDR3 coding DNA: TGCGCCAGCAGCCGAAGAGTAACAGGGGTCGATGAGCAGTTCTTC. It specifies CASSRRVTGVDEQFF.

The sample holds a few counts of this clone. The V gene is TRBV19, the J gene TRBJ2-6; a possible D gene is TRBD1 (6 bases). The CDR3 extends over 15 amino acids. Germline loops: CDR1 LNHDA, CDR2 SQIVND (reference sequence). V lost 8 bases, J lost 0 bases, and 11 bases lay in between. The CDR3 DNA is TGTGCCAGTTCGACAGGACTCTCTGGGGCCAACGTCCTGACTTTC. Translating gives CASSTGLSGANVLTF.

J is TRBJ1-1 and V is TRBV28; D is ambiguous. Deletions cut 2 bases from V and 1 base from J, with 5 bases between. CDR1 is MDHEN, CDR2 SYDVKM, per germline. The CDR3 is made up of 13 amino acids. The CDR3 coding sequence is TGTGCCAGCAGTTTACTCGGGAACACTGAAGCTTTCTTT. Amino acid sequence: CASSLLGNTEAFF.

The rearrangement links TRBV2 to TRBJ2-5, with D maybe TRBD2 (5 bases). Germline V gene lookup returns CDR1 SNHLY and CDR2 FYNNEI. This CDR3 contains 12 residues. Trimming took off 1 base at V and 5 bases at J, with 5 bases between the two ends. In nucleotides, the CDR3 is TGTGCCAGCAGTGAAGGCGGGGAGACCCAGTACTTC. This translates into CASSEGGETQYF.

The genes are TRBV5-6 and TRBJ2-5, with D perhaps TRBD1 (5 bases). In germline, CDR1 is SGHDT, CDR2 YYEEEE. The CDR3 runs to 13 residues. V gave up 4 bases and J gave up 7 bases, with 14 bases separating them. The chain's CDR3 is CASSALTVATQYF. CDR3 DNA sequence: TGTGCCAGCAGCGCCCTGACAGTAGCGACCCAGTACTTC.

The J gene is TRBJ1-1, the V gene TRBV5-4; 7 bases match TRBD1. Trimming at V came to 0 bases and at J to 0 bases, leaving 2 bases not matched to a gene. CDR3 length equals 15 residues. From germline, CDR1 is SGHNT and CDR2 YYREEE (reference sequence). CDR3 nucleotides: TGTGCCAGCAGCTTGGCGGGACAGCTGAACACTGAAGCTTTCTTT. Protein: CASSLAGQLNTEAFF.

The rearrangement joins TRBV6-5 to TRBJ2-3; maybe TRBD1 (6 bases). This CDR3 has 13 amino acids. Per germline, CDR1 MNHEY and CDR2 SVGAGI. Trimming shortened V by 8 bases and J by 0 bases, and 9 bases separated the two germline ends. The CDR3 protein is CASGQLSTDTQYF. CDR3 nucleotides: TGTGCCAGCGGACAGCTAAGCACAGATACGCAGTATTTT.

This clone is a singleton in its sample. The rearrangement links TRBV3-1 (or the pseudogene TRBV3-2) to TRBJ1-4; the match to TRBD1 covers 8 bases. Trimming cost V 4 bases and J 4 bases; bases outside gene matches: 5. CDR3 length: 15 amino acids. CDR1 and CDR2 (germline): LGHDT, YNNKEL (reference sequence). As DNA, the CDR3 is TGTGCCAGCAGCCCAGGGGGCAGGGGTAATGAAAAACTGTTTTTT. Protein product: CASSPGGRGNEKLFF.

This chain connects TRBV29-1 to TRBJ1-4, with D unclear. Germline V gives CDR1 SQVTM, CDR2 ANQGSEA. The CDR3 totals 13 residues. V gave up 1 base and J gave up 4 bases, with 7 bases separating them. CDR3 amino acids: CSVEGGGNEKLFF. The DNA for the CDR3 is TGCAGCGTTGAAGGGGGAGGTAATGAAAAACTGTTTTTT.

This CDR3 reads CAWSLRNTEAFF. The CDR3 nucleotides are TGTGCCTGGAGTCTGCGGAACACTGAAGCTTTCTTT. The gene calls are TRBV30 and TRBJ1-1; D uncertain. Trimming pared 2 bases from V and 1 base from J, leaving 5 bases between. The CDR3 runs 12 residues. Germline loops: CDR1 GTSNPN, CDR2 SVGIG (reference sequence).

The chain links TRBV2 to TRBJ2-3; 10 bases are a match to TRBD2. CDR1 SNHLY and CDR2 FYNNEI come from the germline V gene. The CDR3 runs to 15 residues. J was trimmed by 5 bases and V by 6 bases; bases with no gene match: 8. CDR3 loop: CASRRAGGPEDTQYF. CDR3 nucleotide sequence: TGTGCCAGCAGGAGAGCGGGAGGGCCCGAAGATACGCAGTATTTT.

J is TRBJ2-7 and V is TRBV5-1; 11 bases align to TRBD1. The CDR3 has 15 amino acids. Germline CDR1 reads SGHRS; CDR2 reads YFSETQ. The J segment lost 6 bases and the V segment lost 5 bases, leaving 10 bases of the junction unmatched. The CDR3 nucleotides are TGCGCCAGCAGGAACCTGGACAGGGGGCTAAGCGAGCAGTACTTC. Translated, it gives CASRNLDRGLSEQYF.